This T cell receptor beta chain appears in the sequencing data of a study of shared clonotypes between healthy human individuals (TCRdb year 2020). About the study as a whole: The cohort comprised a couple of women and a few men aged 18 to 49 years. To estimate repertoire size and how much clonotypes are shared between individuals, the study performed deep sequencing of blood TCR repertoires from roughly five healthy adults. To increase sequencing depth and limit assay-specific biases, TCR repertoire library preparation and sequencing were carried out by different laboratories using diverse techniques. Per donor, leukapheresis produced somewhere between about 0.8 and 9 billion PBMCs.

To note about this clone: Its recognized antigen is unknown. No much larger clone is present one base from it, and per-base qualities are unavailable.

Using the deep immunoSEQ assay, TCR CDR3 regions were amplified from genomic DNA by multiplex PCR. For each cell subset, the extracted genomic DNA was distributed evenly across all wells of several immunoSEQ 96-well plates, and each plate served as one replicate. For unsorted PBMC, approximately 300 ng of genomic DNA, equivalent to approximately 28,000 T cell genomes, went into each replicate PCR. Ten immunoSEQ deep assay plates were used to sequence unsorted PBMC genomic DNA. Purified libraries were quantified with a Qubit 3.0 fluorometer, sized on a Bioanalyzer 2100, and re-quantified with the KAPA Library Quantification kit. Each immunoSEQ 96-well plate was sequenced on its own single-read 150-cycle Illumina NextSeq 550 flow cell. Under the source paper's analysis protocol: Because the immunoSEQ output included only junctional sequences and no quality scores, the filtering could not be the same as the filtering used for full-length reads. Sequences were annotated with PyIR, a Python wrapper for IgBLAST v1.9, and V/J genes and CDR3 were assigned using IMGT germline references. Reads were filtered out if the reads had weak V/J assignments (E-value above 1e-6), no CDR3, stop codons, out-of-frame junctions, or ambiguous translated residues. V3J clonotypes were defined as sequences sharing an identical inferred V gene, J gene, and CDR3 amino acid sequence. Percentage overlap between repertoires was calculated by dividing the number of shared unique clonotypes by the size of the smaller repertoire. RTK rarefaction, the Chao1 estimator, and Recon v2.1 estimates of unobserved clonotypes were used to assess repertoire richness. Drawn from immuneACCESS, this table holds only the in-frame rearrangements with V and J called that TCRdb kept. Clones are partly lost; checked studies trace under half to an unresolved V gene and leave the rest unexplained. From that table come the V and J calls and clone size; the DNA was used to work out D and trimming. For this sample the table gives about 490,000 clones, of which roughly 78% were detected only once. The ten largest account for over 9.5% of the sample.

Paper-wide results and their limitations: Because the study included only a small number of donors, the genetic and exposure-history diversity represented was limited. Based on pairwise subsampling, the degree of clonotype sharing among donors was expected to be affected by sequencing depth. Only blood was sampled, and tissue TCR repertoires likely differ from those in blood.

Healthy HIV-negative adults with no recently reported acute infections or vaccinations were included as donors. Only Caucasian adults living in Nashville, Tennessee, USA were represented among the donors. For unsorted samples, about 90 million PBMCs were counted, and genomic DNA was extracted using the QIAamp DNA Blood Mini kit. Blood was obtained by leukapheresis, after which PBMCs were separated by Ficoll-Histopaque density gradient centrifugation and cryopreserved in liquid nitrogen vapor phase. From its cysteine to its phenylalanine, the CDR3 spans 12 amino acids. Only CDR3 DNA remains: 36 bases, in frame from the first base. Taken from the germline V gene (reference sequence), the CDR1 and CDR2 loops are SEHNR and FQNEAQ. Trimming removed 7 bases from V and 1 base from J, leaving 7 bases between the germline ends.

The chain couples TRBV7-9 to TRBJ1-1; no D gene can be assigned with confidence. The sequencing input was PBMCs. This receptor was identified in a woman aged 40 to 50 in good health. Some clones in this sample may be carry-over from other donors' samples. CDR3 loop: CASNTRNTEAFF. The DNA sequence follows: TGTGCCAGCAACACCAGGAACACTGAAGCTTTCTTT.